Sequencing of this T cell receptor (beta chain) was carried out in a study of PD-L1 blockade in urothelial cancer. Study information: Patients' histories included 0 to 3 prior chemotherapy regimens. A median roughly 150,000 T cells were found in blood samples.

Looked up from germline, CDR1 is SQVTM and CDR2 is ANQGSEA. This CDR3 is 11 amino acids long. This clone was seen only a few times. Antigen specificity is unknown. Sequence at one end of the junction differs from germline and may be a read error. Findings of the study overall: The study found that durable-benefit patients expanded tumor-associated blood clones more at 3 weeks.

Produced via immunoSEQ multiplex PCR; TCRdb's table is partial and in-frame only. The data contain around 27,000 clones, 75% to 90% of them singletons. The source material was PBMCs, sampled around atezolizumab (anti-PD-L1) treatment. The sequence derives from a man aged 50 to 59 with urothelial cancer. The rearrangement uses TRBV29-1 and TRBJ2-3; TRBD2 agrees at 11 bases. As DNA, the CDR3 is TGCAGCGTTGGGTCGATTAGCGGGAGGGCCTTT. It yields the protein CSVGSISGRAF.